The 24 T cell receptor delta chains in this list originate from one sample, sequenced in a study of gamma-delta chains in newborns, infants, children. TCRdb applied CATT to the reads for clone calling. The top ten clones hold roughly 13% of a sample with about 2,300 delta-chain clones, 6.7% of them seen once. Sequenced: blood. These receptors all come from a child who was a newborn, infant or young child, either healthy, febrile or measles-vaccinated (not recorded which).

This clone has just a few counts. The protein recorded in TCRdb matches a much larger clone and deviates from this DNA's translation at residue 12, suggesting a read error; the protein here is obtained by translating the DNA. V gene TRDV2 combines with J gene TRDJ2; 7 bases are shared with TRDD2. This CDR3 comprises 17 residues. Germline assignment: CDR1 GEAIGNYY and CDR2 EKD. CDR3 DNA sequence: TGTGCCTGTGACGGCGTTGGCCCTTCCTTTTTGGCAGCACAACTCTTCTTT. This codes for CACDGVGPSFLAAQLFF.

This clone came up a few times. The protein given by TCRdb reflects a much larger clone and differs at residue 4 from this DNA's translation, likely from a read error; the protein shown is the DNA's translation. The chain employs TRDV2 and TRDJ3; 11 bases agree with TRDD3. This CDR3 contains 20 residues. Germline lookup yields CDR1 GEAIGNYY and CDR2 EKD. This CDR3 is CACVTVVGDTRAWDTRQMFF. DNA of the CDR3: TGTGCCTGTGTCACCGTGGTGGGGGATACGCGAGCCTGGGACACCCGACAGATGTTTTTC.

For this clone: One end of the junction fails to match germline, which may point to a read error. This chain uses TRDV2 with TRDJ3; 9 bases align to TRDD3. The CDR3 is 17 residues long. Germline CDR1 is GEAIGNYY and CDR2 is EKD. In nucleotides, the CDR3 is TGTGCCTTCGACAAAAGGGGGGATACCTGGGACACCCGAAAGATGTTTTTC. Protein sequence: CAFDKRGDTWDTRKMFF.

This clone turned up a few times. TCRdb pairs this DNA with a much larger clone's protein that differs at residue 8, likely a read error; the protein shown was translated from the DNA. V and J are TRDV2 and TRDJ2; the match to TRDD3 covers 8 bases. The trim removed 4 bases at V and 4 bases at J, leaving 7 bases unmatched. CDR1 is GEAIGNYY and CDR2 is EKD in the germline V gene. The CDR3 contains 15 residues. Here the CDR3 DNA reads TGTGCCTGTGATCTACTGGGGGGTAGGACAGCACAACTCTTCTTT. It translates to CACDLLGGRTAQLFF.

Remarks on this clone: Given a far larger clone just one base away, this is likely a sequencing read error. At the DNA level, this CDR3 is encoded by other sequences in the same sample as well. The rearrangement links TRDV1 to TRDJ1; 10 positions match TRDD3. Germline V gene sequence: CDR1 TSWWSYY, CDR2 QGS. The CDR3 loop spans 21 amino acids. CDR3 region: CALGEIWGSPLGDSYTDKLIF. DNA of the CDR3: TGCGCTCTTGGGGAAATATGGGGTTCCCCACTGGGGGATTCGTACACCGATAAACTCATCTTT.

Sample share makes this clone large. At the DNA level, this CDR3 is encoded by other sequences in the same sample as well. The J gene is TRDJ3, the V gene TRDV2; TRDD3 matches at 11 bases. This CDR3 contains 20 residues. Germline CDR1 and CDR2: GEAIGNYY and EKD. V gave up 1 base and J gave up 0 bases; unmatched junction bases: 7. The CDR3 here is CACDTVGDTGSSWDTRQMFF. Here the CDR3 DNA reads TGTGCCTGTGACACGGTGGGGGATACGGGGAGCTCCTGGGACACCCGACAGATGTTTTTC.

In this sample, this clone is medium-sized. This CDR3 is also generated by other DNA sequences in the sample. This chain links TRDV2 with TRDJ3, with 13 bases aligning to TRDD3. This CDR3 has 20 amino acids. Per germline, CDR1 GEAIGNYY and CDR2 EKD. V gave up 3 bases and J gave up 3 bases; unmatched junction bases: 10. The CDR3 here is CACDAVITGGYDWDTRQMFF. The DNA of the CDR3 is TGTGCCTGTGACGCGGTGATTACTGGGGGATACGACTGGGACACCCGACAGATGTTTTTC.

This clone was counted only a few times. The protein recorded in TCRdb matches a much larger clone and deviates from this DNA's translation at residue 13, suggesting a read error; the protein here is obtained by translating the DNA. The rearrangement links TRDV2 to TRDJ3, with 9 bases that match TRDD3. CDR1 GEAIGNYY and CDR2 EKD come from the germline V gene. This CDR3 is 20 amino acids long. CDR3 amino acids: CACDRTGGHDPSRDTRQMFF. DNA for the CDR3: TGTGCCTGTGACCGGACTGGGGGACACGACCCCTCCCGGGACACCCGACAGATGTTTTTC.

About this clone itself: Just one base apart from a much larger clone, this may be a read error. V gene TRDV2 combines with J gene TRDJ2; 8 nucleotides align to TRDD3. The length of the CDR3 is 15 residues. In germline, CDR1 is GEAIGNYY, CDR2 EKD. In nucleotides, the CDR3 is TGTGCCTGTGACAGACTGGGGGGTTTGACAGCAAAACTCTTCTTT. It specifies CACDRLGGLTAKLFF.

As to this clone: A far larger clone is just one base off, so this is likely a read error. This rearrangement joins TRDV2 to TRDJ2, with 10 bases lining up with TRDD3. CDR1 and CDR2 (germline): GEAIGNYY, EKD. V gave up 4 bases and J gave up 6 bases; unmatched junction bases: 7. There are 15 residues in the CDR3. The CDR3 here is CACDSLGDRAAQLFF. DNA for the CDR3: TGTGCCTGTGATTCTCTGGGGGATAGGGCAGCACAACTCTTCTTT.

A few counts support this clone. Mismatch with germline at one junction end may stem from a read error. The genes are TRDV2 and TRDJ3; TRDD3 matches 9 bases. The CDR3 runs 19 residues. The germline gives CDR1 GEAIGNYY, CDR2 EKD. Written as DNA, the CDR3 is TGTGCCTGTGACGGACGGGGGGATACCAGCTCCTGGGACACCCGAAAGATGTTTTTC. It yields the protein CACDGRGDTSSWDTRKMFF.

This clone was recorded a few times. A far larger clone is off by one base, so a read error is likely. Other DNA sequences within the sample encode an identical CDR3. V gene TRDV2 combines with J gene TRDJ3, with D perhaps TRDD3 (5 bases). Per the germline V gene, CDR1 is GEAIGNYY and CDR2 is EKD. The CDR3 sequence is 17 residues long. The CDR3 sequence is CACDTVQSSWDTRQMFF. The CDR3 nucleotides read TGTGCCTGTGACACCGTACAGAGCTCCTGGGACACCCGGCAGATGTTTTTC.

Of note for this clone: A read error may account for a junction end that differs from germline. The rearrangement uses TRDV2 and TRDJ1, with unresolved D. Germline V gene lookup returns CDR1 GEAIGNYY and CDR2 EKD. There are 14 residues in the CDR3. In DNA form, the CDR3 reads TGTGCCTGTGACCCCCTGCGGCGTACCGATAAAATCATCTTT. Amino acid sequence: CACDPLRRTDKIIF.

DNA for the CDR3: TGTGCCTGTGACACCGTGGTCTCACGAATGACCGATAAACTCATCTTT. This encodes CACDTVVSRMTDKLIF. The rearrangement uses TRDV2 and TRDJ1, with D unclear. The V and J ends lost 0 bases and 2 bases respectively, with 15 bases between them. The CDR3 has 16 residues. CDR1 is GEAIGNYY, CDR2 EKD, per germline.

This clone was found a few times. A much bigger clone sits one base away, suggesting this may be a read error. The CDR3 region is CACDAITGSKAWDARQMFF. In DNA form, the CDR3 reads TGTGCCTGTGACGCGATTACTGGATCAAAAGCCTGGGACGCCCGACAGATGTTTTTC. V and J are TRDV2 and TRDJ3, with D maybe TRDD3 (5 bases). This CDR3 has 19 residues. The germline V gene encodes CDR1 GEAIGNYY and CDR2 EKD.

The rearrangement joins TRDV1 to TRDJ1; possibly TRDD3 for D (6 bases). This CDR3 is built from 22 residues. CDR1 is TSWWSYY and CDR2 is QGS in the germline V gene. With 1 base removed from V and 0 bases from J, the gap between germline ends came to 30 bases. DNA of the CDR3: TGTGCTCTTGGGGAACCACTTGGTCCCCTACGTGGCTGGGGAAAGTACACCGATAAACTCATCTTT. It specifies CALGEPLGPLRGWGKYTDKLIF.

By frequency in the sample, this clone is large. The same CDR3 also results from other DNA sequences found in this sample. The V gene is TRDV2, the J gene TRDJ3; 13 bases agree with TRDD3. Germline values: CDR1 GEAIGNYY, CDR2 EKD. The length of the CDR3 is 18 residues. The trim removed 3 bases at V and 12 bases at J, leaving 13 bases unmatched. DNA of the CDR3: TGTGCCTGTGACCCCGTACTGGGGGATACGGGGACTGGCCGACAGATGTTTTTC. This encodes CACDPVLGDTGTGRQMFF.

This clone occurred a few times. TCRdb's listed protein matches a much larger clone and diverges from this DNA's translation at residue 4, likely through a read error; the protein shown comes from the DNA. The chain links TRDV2 to TRDJ3; the match to TRDD3 covers 11 bases. CDR1 and CDR2 (germline): GEAIGNYY, EKD. The length of the CDR3 is 19 residues. The CDR3 bases are TGTGCCTGTGGCACCGTGACTGGGGGATATTCCTGGGACACCCGACAGATGTTTTTC. It encodes CACGTVTGGYSWDTRQMFF.

The table lists this clone with a few counts. A far larger clone is one nucleotide away, so this likely arose from a read error. Within the sample, other DNA sequences also encode this same CDR3. The chain carries TRDV2 and TRDJ3; TRDD3 might be the D (6 bases). CDR1 is GEAIGNYY and CDR2 is EKD in the germline V gene. Trimming took off 0 bases at V and 4 bases at J, with 21 bases between the two ends. The CDR3 consists of 20 residues. The CDR3: CACDTVSGMGPSWDTRQMFF. The DNA for the CDR3 is TGTGCCTGTGACACCGTTTCGGGGATGGGGCCCTCTTGGGACACCCGACAGATGTTTTTC.

Concerning this clone itself: With a far larger clone one base away, a read error is the likely cause. This CDR3 is also generated by other DNA sequences in the sample. The chain links TRDV2 to TRDJ3, with D tentatively TRDD3 (6 bases). The germline CDR1 and CDR2 sequences are GEAIGNYY and EKD. Trimming cost V 0 bases and J 2 bases, with 13 bases left between them. The CDR3 has 18 amino acids. The CDR3 region has the DNA TGTGCCTGTGACACCGTACTGGGAGATACCTGGGACACCCGACAGATGTTTTTC. Translation gives CACDTVLGDTWDTRQMFF.

This clone turned up a few times. The chain recombines TRDV2 with TRDJ3, with D unclear. The CDR3 runs to 17 residues. Germline assignment: CDR1 GEAIGNYY and CDR2 EKD. V gave up 5 bases and J gave up 0 bases, with 13 bases separating them. The CDR3 nucleotides are TGTGCCTGTGGCCCCGTACAGAGCTCCTGGGACACCCGACAGATGTTTTTC. It encodes CACGPVQSSWDTRQMFF.

Turning to this clone: The TCRdb protein comes from a much larger clone and disagrees with this DNA's translation at residue 5, likely due to a read error; the protein given here is derived from the DNA. DNA for the CDR3: TGTGCCTGTGACTCGGTGGGGGGGCCGAGCTCCTGGGACACCCGACAGATGTTTTTC. Translated, it gives CACDSVGGPSSWDTRQMFF. The J gene is TRDJ3, the V gene TRDV2; perhaps TRDD3 as D (6 bases). CDR1 and CDR2 from the germline V gene are GEAIGNYY and EKD. The CDR3 sequence is 19 residues long. V shed 3 bases and J shed 0 bases, with 17 bases lying between them.

Sample share makes this clone medium-sized. The identical CDR3 is also encoded by other nucleotide sequences in the sample. This rearrangement joins TRDV2 to TRDJ3, with 7 bases aligning to TRDD3. V was pared by 0 bases and J by 0 bases, with 4 bases of the junction left unmatched. The CDR3 runs 18 residues. Looked up from germline, CDR1 is GEAIGNYY and CDR2 is EKD. CDR3 protein: CACDTVGGASWDTRQMFF. In DNA form, the CDR3 reads TGTGCCTGTGACACCGTTGGGGGAGCCTCCTGGGACACCCGACAGATGTTTTTC.

With respect to this clone: A read error may be the cause here, since a much bigger clone is one base away. The V gene is TRDV2, the J gene TRDJ3, with 9 bases that match TRDD3. Looked up from germline, CDR1 is GEAIGNYY and CDR2 is EKD. The CDR3 loop spans 19 amino acids. V lost 3 bases and J lost 2; bases outside the gene matches: 10. CDR3 amino acids: CACDSLLGDHTWDTRQMFF. The CDR3 DNA sequence: TGTGCCTGTGACTCCTTACTGGGGGACCATACCTGGGACACCCGACAGATGTTTTTC.